This T cell receptor beta chain is drawn from a study of T-cell reconstitution after alpha-beta-depleted transplantation in children (dated by TCRdb to the mid-2010s). General notes on the study: Using TCR repertoire profiling, the study quantitatively followed how T-cell immune reconstitution unfolded in children after TCRalphabeta/CD19-depleted allogeneic hematopoietic cell transplantation.

Reading the label with the study, this specimen's treatment or condition is: allogeneic hematopoietic cell transplantation with graft depleted of TCRalphabeta T cells and CD19 B cells. TCRalphabeta/CD19-depleted allogeneic hematopoietic cell grafts were given to the transplant recipients, all of whom were children. Points the paper makes about the study in general: Over the following months the frequencies of hyperexpanded clones went down, and after one year T-cell counts and TCRbeta diversity were mostly credited to newly produced T cells. Apparently early alphabetaT-cell count recovery about two months after transplant reportedly relied on only several hundred rapidly expanded clones derived from non-depleted graft cells. In some patients, the high TCRbeta diversity seen at day 60 was put down to recipient T cells and intrathymic progenitors that had survived conditioning.

The library was made by PCR. The sequencing machine was an Illumina HiSeq 2500. To normalize quantification of the TCRbeta repertoire, the TCR libraries were built with molecular barcoding that relied on unique molecular identifiers. The public reads were quality trimmed at Q25 with fastp and then assembled into clones with MiXCR by TCRdb, keeping productive beta chains. Rows with a matching CDR3 protein are joined into one entry that keeps the most common DNA and genes. This sample comprises fewer than 350,000 distinct CDR3 sequences, less than 9.5% of them detected only once. The ten largest make up about 8.2% of the sample. V is reduced by 3 bases and J by 0 bases, leaving a spacing of 10 bases between them. The germline V gene (reference sequence) specifies PRHDT as CDR1 and FYEKMQ as CDR2. From the cysteine through the phenylalanine, the CDR3 covers 15 amino acids. Only the CDR3 portion is preserved as DNA: 45 bases, with reading frame beginning at the first base.

Turning to this clonotype: The specificity of this receptor is unknown. No clone much larger than this one lies a single base away; base qualities are absent.

The chain is made from TRBV13 and TRBJ2-3; the best D guess is TRBD2, with 5 bases matching. The specimen was peripheral blood, collected 360 days after TCRalphabeta/CD19-depleted stem cell transplant. The clonotype comes from a female patient aged 2-10 years who had a stem cell transplant for Fanconi anemia, so the T cells may come from the graft donor. The CDR3 loop reads CASSLPGGSTDTQYF. The nucleotide sequence is given as TGTGCCAGCAGCTTGCCTGGCGGGAGCACAGATACGCAGTATTTT.